Following are 29 T cell receptor beta chains from one sample sequenced in a study of blood T cell repertoires in COVID-19. The method was immunoSEQ multiplex PCR; TCRdb's version includes in-frame clones alone and lacks a portion of them. The sample lists 210,000 or so clones, roughly 80% occurring once. Sequencing was done on a sample of peripheral blood. These receptors were obtained from a human donor in a cohort sampled during active COVID-19.

This clone was seen only a few times. The rearrangement joins TRBV5-8 to TRBJ1-2; D uncertain. V lost 1 base, J lost 4 bases, and 11 bases lay in between. The CDR3 contains 14 residues. The germline V gene has CDR1 SGHTS and CDR2 YDEGEE. CDR3 sequence: CASSLSWERYGYTF. The CDR3 nucleotides read TGTGCCAGCAGCTTGTCCTGGGAGCGCTATGGCTACACCTTC.

The chain joins TRBV30 to TRBJ1-2; TRBD1 aligns across 9 bases. CDR1 and CDR2 (germline): GTSNPN, SVGIG (reference sequence). Losses at the gene ends were 4 bases for V and 6 bases for J; bases not matched to a gene: 9. This CDR3 comprises 14 residues. This CDR3 is CAWIQDRDRDGYTF. Written as DNA, the CDR3 is TGTGCCTGGATCCAAGACCGGGACAGGGATGGCTACACCTTC.

In this sample, this clone turned up many times. Other DNA sequences in this sample translate to the same CDR3. This rearrangement joins TRBV9 to TRBJ2-1; TRBD2 agrees at 7 bases. The CDR3 has 12 amino acids. Germline-derived CDR1 and CDR2 are SGDLS and YYNGEE. V trimming: 0 bases; J trimming: 9 bases; junction bases outside the gene matches: 0. CDR3 region: CASSVGGGEQFF. Here the CDR3 DNA reads TGTGCCAGCAGCGTAGGCGGGGGTGAGCAGTTCTTC.

The chain recombines TRBV3-1 (or the pseudogene TRBV3-2) with TRBJ1-4, with 8 bases lining up with TRBD1. This CDR3 has 14 residues. Germline CDR1 reads LGHDT; CDR2 reads YNNKEL (reference sequence). V shed 4 bases, J shed 10 bases, and the junction held 8 bases outside the gene matches. DNA for the CDR3: TGTGCCAGCAGCCCGGACAGGGTTGTTGGAAAACTGTTTTTT. This translates into CASSPDRVVGKLFF.

The chain carries TRBV5-6 and TRBJ2-7; D remains ambiguous. The V and J ends lost 0 bases and 4 bases respectively, with 5 bases between them. CDR1 is SGHDT, CDR2 YYEEEE, per germline. The CDR3 extends over 12 amino acids. For the CDR3, the DNA is TGTGCCAGCAGCTTGGACAGATACGAGCAGTACGTC. Protein: CASSLDRYEQYV.

The CDR3: CASSPGHLVNSPLHF. CDR3 DNA: TGTGCCAGCAGCCCGGGACACCTGGTTAATTCACCCCTCCACTTT. The V and J genes are TRBV5-6 and TRBJ1-6; possible D gene TRBD1, 6 bases. From germline, CDR1 is SGHDT and CDR2 YYEEEE. The V and J ends lost 4 bases and 6 bases respectively, with 14 bases between them. The CDR3 has 15 residues.

The chain couples TRBV5-1 to TRBJ2-5; D uncertain. The V end lost 0 bases, the J end lost 5 bases, and 14 bases lay between the germline ends. Germline values: CDR1 SGHRS, CDR2 YFSETQ. The CDR3 extends over 15 amino acids. The CDR3 loop is CASSLGSGRFETQYF. DNA for the CDR3: TGCGCCAGCAGCTTGGGGAGTGGCCGCTTCGAGACCCAGTACTTC.

The gene calls are TRBV2 and TRBJ2-1; D remains unclear. The CDR3 is 13 residues long. V was trimmed by 1 base and J by 9 bases, leaving 10 bases between them. Germline assignment: CDR1 SNHLY and CDR2 FYNNEI. The CDR3 DNA reads as TGTGCCAGCAGTGAAGTGGAGCTTTCTGAGCAGTTCTTC. It translates to CASSEVELSEQFF.

The J gene is TRBJ2-3, the V gene TRBV5-1; a possible D gene is TRBD2 (6 bases). The CDR3 totals 15 residues. Germline-derived CDR1 and CDR2 are SGHRS and YFSETQ. V dropped 0 bases and J dropped 0 bases, with 8 bases sitting between them. The CDR3: CASSLDGTSTDTQYF. DNA for the CDR3: TGCGCCAGCAGCTTGGACGGGACTAGCACAGATACGCAGTATTTT.

The V and J genes are TRBV19 and TRBJ2-3, with 8 bases lining up with TRBD1. The junction had 5 bases not matched to a gene; V was cut back by 8 bases and J by 1 base. Germline CDR1 LNHDA, CDR2 SQIVND (reference sequence). The CDR3 is made up of 14 amino acids. CDR3 sequence: CASLATGGTDTQYF. The CDR3, as DNA: TGTGCCAGTCTTGCGACAGGGGGCACAGATACGCAGTATTTT.

About this clone itself: The sample carries other DNA sequences with the same CDR3. The genes are TRBV5-1 and TRBJ1-1, with 7 nucleotides matching TRBD1. Germline CDR1 is SGHRS and CDR2 is YFSETQ. The CDR3 is made up of 14 amino acids. The V segment lost 5 bases and the J segment 0 bases; nucleotides outside the gene matches: 4. The CDR3 DNA reads TGCGCCAGCAGGACCGGGACAGTGAACACTGAAGCTTTCTTT. Protein: CASRTGTVNTEAFF. Filled out from reference TRBV5-1 and TRBJ1-1, the complete variable domain reads KAGVTQTPRYLIKTRGQQVTLSCSPISGHRSVSWYQQTPGQGLQFLFEYFSETQRNKGNFPGRFSGRQFSNSRSEMNVSTLELGDSALYLCASRTGTVNTEAFFGQGTRLTVV.

V gene TRBV5-1 combines with J gene TRBJ2-2, with 8 positions matching TRBD2. The CDR3 runs 16 residues. The V and J ends lost 1 base and 2 bases, in that order; junction bases with no gene match: 4. The germline gives CDR1 SGHRS, CDR2 YFSETQ. DNA of the CDR3: TGCGCCAGCAGCTTGTTGAGCGGGAGTAACACCGGGGAGCTGTTTTTT. This sequence encodes CASSLLSGSNTGELFF.

This chain joins TRBV28 and TRBJ2-1; TRBD1 agrees at 10 bases. V gave up 7 bases and J gave up 4 bases; unmatched junction bases: 10. The germline V gene encodes CDR1 MDHEN and CDR2 SYDVKM. The CDR3 consists of 16 residues. In nucleotides, the CDR3 is TGTGCCAGCATCCTTAGGACAGGGGGTTTGTACAATGAGCAGTTCTTC. It codes for CASILRTGGLYNEQFF.

V is TRBV6-6 and J is TRBJ1-2; 7 positions match TRBD1. CDR1 is MNHNY and CDR2 is SVGAGI in the germline V gene (reference sequence). This CDR3 region has 13 residues. Trimming removed 7 bases from V and 8 bases from J; junction bases left unmatched: 10. The CDR3 is CASNVGGAGGYTF. CDR3 DNA sequence: TGTGCCAGCAATGTAGGGGGCGCTGGAGGCTACACCTTC.

The rearrangement links TRBV5-1 to TRBJ2-6, with D uncertain. CDR1 is SGHRS and CDR2 is YFSETQ in the germline V gene. Trimming took 2 bases from V and 4 from J, leaving 10 bases between them. The CDR3 length is 15 residues. The CDR3 protein is CASSFTGTGANVLTF. The CDR3 DNA follows: TGCGCCAGCAGCTTTACCGGTACCGGGGCCAACGTCCTGACTTTC.

V usage is TRBV7-9 and J usage is TRBJ1-2, with no clear D. From germline, CDR1 is SEHNR and CDR2 FQNEAQ (reference sequence). This CDR3 has 12 amino acids. V gave up 7 bases and J gave up 4 bases, with 10 bases separating them. The CDR3 loop is CASNEVTYGYTF. Here the CDR3 DNA reads TGTGCCAGCAATGAGGTTACCTATGGCTACACCTTC.

The gene calls are TRBV24-1 and TRBJ2-1; weak D call: TRBD1 (6 bases). The germline V and J ends were trimmed by 7 bases and 8 bases, with 8 bases remaining between them. This CDR3 is 11 amino acids long. CDR1 is KGHDR and CDR2 is SFDVKD in the germline V gene. DNA for the CDR3: TGTGCCACCAGGGGGGCGGATGAGCAGTTCTTC. The encoded protein is CATRGADEQFF.

CDR3: CAISEGGAAQPQHF. CDR3 DNA: TGTGCCATCAGTGAAGGAGGGGCGGCTCAGCCCCAGCATTTT. J is TRBJ1-5 and V is TRBV10-3, with D perhaps matching TRBD1 (5 bases). CDR1 is ENHRY, CDR2 SYGVKD, per germline. The CDR3 loop spans 14 amino acids. Trimming took 3 bases from V and 6 from J, leaving 12 bases between them.

Written as DNA, the CDR3 is TGTGCCAGTAGTATTCAGGGGCGTTTTTACAACACCGGGGAGCTGTTTTTT. Its protein is CASSIQGRFYNTGELFF. The chain recombines TRBV19 with TRBJ2-2; a possible D gene is TRBD1 (6 bases). This CDR3 region has 17 residues. V lost 3 bases, J lost 2 bases, and 16 bases lay in between. Germline CDR1 reads LNHDA; CDR2 reads SQIVND (reference sequence).

This sequence joins TRBV7-8 and TRBJ1-5; D gene unclear. V lost 7 bases, J lost 0 bases, and 16 bases lay in between. The CDR3 covers 16 residues. Looked up from germline, CDR1 is SGHVS and CDR2 is FQNEAQ. Here the CDR3 DNA reads TGTGCCAGCACCACCAGTGGTGCTTATAGCAATCAGCCCCAGCATTTT. Translation: CASTTSGAYSNQPQHF.

This clone was counted a single time. The V call is TRBV18, the J call TRBJ2-1, with 10 bases matching TRBD2. CDR1 is KGHSH and CDR2 is LQKENI in the germline V gene. CDR3 length: 16 residues. Trimming took 2 bases from V and 4 from J; bases not matched to a gene: 5. The DNA of the CDR3 is TGTGCCAGCTCACCAAGCGGGAGGGCCTCGTACAATGAGCAGTTCTTC. Residues: CASSPSGRASYNEQFF.

The rearrangement links TRBV9 to TRBJ2-3; a possible D gene is TRBD1 (6 bases). Germline-derived CDR1 and CDR2 are SGDLS and YYNGEE. This CDR3 is built from 15 residues. The ends were cut back, 1 base at V and 3 bases at J, with 12 bases in the middle. CDR3 residues: CASSVSGVATDTQYF. CDR3 sequence (DNA): TGTGCCAGCAGCGTATCAGGGGTGGCGACAGATACGCAGTATTTT.

V and J are TRBV27 and TRBJ1-1; D may be TRBD1 (5 bases). The germline gives CDR1 MNHEY, CDR2 SMNVEV (reference sequence). CDR3 length: 15 amino acids. V was shortened by 2 bases and J by 2 bases, with 12 bases between the two germline ends. The CDR3 sequence is CASSLQGRVNTEAFF. The CDR3 nucleotides read TGTGCCAGCAGTTTACAGGGAAGGGTAAACACTGAAGCTTTCTTT.

The genes are TRBV7-9 and TRBJ2-3; tentative D call: TRBD1 (6 bases). Trimming pared 2 bases from V and 4 bases from J, leaving 16 bases between. The CDR3 runs to 16 residues. The germline V gene encodes CDR1 SEHNR and CDR2 FQNEAQ (reference sequence). CDR3 sequence reads: CASSLPSTGFADTQYF. The CDR3 coding sequence is TGTGCCAGCAGCTTACCCTCGACAGGTTTTGCAGATACGCAGTATTTT.

This clone was detected once. The genes are TRBV2 and TRBJ2-3; D ambiguous. The CDR3 consists of 15 residues. V lost 5 bases, J lost 1 base, and 13 bases lay in between. Germline loops: CDR1 SNHLY, CDR2 FYNNEI. The CDR3 DNA reads TGTGCCAGCAGTTCAGACTCTTTGGGCACAGATACGCAGTATTTT. Translating it yields CASSSDSLGTDTQYF.

This clone was detected only a few times. This chain links TRBV3-1 (or the pseudogene TRBV3-2) with TRBJ2-4, with D perhaps matching TRBD2 (5 bases). Trimming removed 4 bases from V and 12 bases from J, with 16 bases in between. The CDR3 sequence is 13 residues long. Germline V gene data show CDR1 as LGHDT and CDR2 as YNNKEL (reference sequence). The CDR3 sequence is CASSPGRRSGQYF. For the CDR3, the DNA is TGTGCCAGCAGCCCCGGACGGAGGAGTGGTCAGTACTTC.

This clone was recorded a few times. The chain is built from TRBV19 and TRBJ2-5; tentative D call: TRBD2 (6 bases). This CDR3 is 16 amino acids long. Trimming pared 5 bases from V and 1 base from J, leaving 17 bases between. Germline CDR1 reads LNHDA; CDR2 reads SQIVND (reference sequence). CDR3 in amino acids: CASSRGGLPGQETQYF. The DNA of the CDR3 is TGTGCCAGTAGTCGTGGGGGACTTCCTGGCCAAGAGACCCAGTACTTC.

The chain uses TRBV7-9 and TRBJ1-2; maybe TRBD1 (6 bases). V lost 3 bases and J 2 bases, leaving 16 bases between the germline ends. The germline V gene encodes CDR1 SEHNR and CDR2 FQNEAQ (reference sequence). This CDR3 is 16 amino acids long. This CDR3 is CASSLGTPSANYGYTF. CDR3 sequence (DNA): TGTGCCAGCAGCTTGGGGACACCGTCCGCCAACTATGGCTACACCTTC.

The chain employs TRBV27 and TRBJ2-1; TRBD2 matches 10 bases. The J segment lost 4 bases and the V segment lost 2 bases, leaving 17 bases of the junction unmatched. The germline V gene encodes CDR1 MNHEY and CDR2 SMNVEV (reference sequence). The CDR3 sequence is 20 residues long. The CDR3 here is CASSLRTSGALLSRYNEQFF. DNA of the CDR3: TGTGCCAGCAGTTTACGAACTAGCGGGGCTCTCCTCTCCCGTTACAATGAGCAGTTCTTC.